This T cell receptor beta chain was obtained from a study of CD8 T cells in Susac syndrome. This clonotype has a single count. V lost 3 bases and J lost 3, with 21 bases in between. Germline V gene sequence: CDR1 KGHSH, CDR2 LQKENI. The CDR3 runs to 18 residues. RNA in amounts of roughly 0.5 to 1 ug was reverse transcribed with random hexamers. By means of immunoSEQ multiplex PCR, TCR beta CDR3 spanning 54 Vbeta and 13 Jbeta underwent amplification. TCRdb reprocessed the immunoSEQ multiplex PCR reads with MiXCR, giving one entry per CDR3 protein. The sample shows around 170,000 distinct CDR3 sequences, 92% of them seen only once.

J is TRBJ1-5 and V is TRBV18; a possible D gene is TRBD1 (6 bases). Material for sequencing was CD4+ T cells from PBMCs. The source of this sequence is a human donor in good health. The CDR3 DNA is TGTGCCAGCTCACCCCGAGATTCGGGACAAGTGTACAATCAGCCCCAGCATTTT. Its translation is CASSPRDSGQVYNQPQHF.